The TCR beta chain described here comes from a study of OX40 agonist ivuxolimab in advanced cancers. The CDR3 runs to 15 residues. Looked up from germline, CDR1 is SGHTA and CDR2 is FQGTGA. Between the trimmed V and J ends, which lost 2 bases and 0 bases, there was a span of 9 bases. This table comes from immunoSEQ multiplex PCR, and its TCRdb copy is limited to in-frame clones, with some not included. The data hold around 68,000 clones, with approximately 90% observed a single time. This material consisted of CD4+ or CD8+ T cells sorted from blood, taken in a trial of the OX40 agonist ivuxolimab. The sequence was collected from an adult with an advanced solid tumor such as melanoma, head and neck, liver or kidney cancer. This sequence joins TRBV7-3 and TRBJ2-3; D uncertain. The CDR3, as DNA: TGTGCCAGCAGCTTACAGGCTAGTAGCACAGATACGCAGTATTTT. Translation gives CASSLQASSTDTQYF.